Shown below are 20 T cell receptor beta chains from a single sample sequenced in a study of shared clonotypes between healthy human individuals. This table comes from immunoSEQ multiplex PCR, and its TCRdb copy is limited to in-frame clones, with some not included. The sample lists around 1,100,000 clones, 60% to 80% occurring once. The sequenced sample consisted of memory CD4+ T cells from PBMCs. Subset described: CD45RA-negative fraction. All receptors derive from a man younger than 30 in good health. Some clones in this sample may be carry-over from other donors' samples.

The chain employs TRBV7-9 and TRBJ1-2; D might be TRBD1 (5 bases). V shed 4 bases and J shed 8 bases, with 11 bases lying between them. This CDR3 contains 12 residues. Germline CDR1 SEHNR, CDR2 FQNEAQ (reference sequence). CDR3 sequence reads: CASSWGLRGYTF. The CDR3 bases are TGTGCCAGCAGCTGGGGACTAAGGGGCTACACCTTC.

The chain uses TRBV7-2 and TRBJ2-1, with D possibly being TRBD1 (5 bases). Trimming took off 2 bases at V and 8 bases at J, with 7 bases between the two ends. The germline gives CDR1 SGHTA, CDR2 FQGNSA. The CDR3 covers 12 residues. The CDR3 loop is CASSLQGHEQFF. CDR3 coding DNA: TGTGCCAGCAGCTTACAGGGCCATGAGCAGTTCTTC.

The CDR3 protein is CASSRQTGYTEAFF. The CDR3 bases are TGTGCCAGCAGTCGCCAAACAGGGTACACTGAAGCTTTCTTT. V is TRBV6-5 and J is TRBJ1-1; a weak D match, TRBD1 (6 bases). The CDR3 is 14 residues long. With 5 bases removed from V and 3 bases from J, the gap between germline ends came to 13 bases. The germline gives CDR1 MNHEY, CDR2 SVGAGI.

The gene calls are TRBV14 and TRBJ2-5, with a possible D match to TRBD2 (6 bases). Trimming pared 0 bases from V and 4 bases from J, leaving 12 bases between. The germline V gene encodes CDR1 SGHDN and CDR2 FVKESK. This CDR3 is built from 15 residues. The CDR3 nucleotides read TGTGCCAGCAGCCAAGATATCTCCGGGGGAGAGACCCAGTACTTC. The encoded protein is CASSQDISGGETQYF. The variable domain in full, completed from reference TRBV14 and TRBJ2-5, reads EAGVTQFPSHSVIEKGQTVTLRCDPISGHDNLYWYRRVMGKEIKFLLHFVKESKQDESGMPNNRFLAERTGGTYSTLKVQPAELEDSGVYFCASSQDISGGETQYFGPGTRLLVL.

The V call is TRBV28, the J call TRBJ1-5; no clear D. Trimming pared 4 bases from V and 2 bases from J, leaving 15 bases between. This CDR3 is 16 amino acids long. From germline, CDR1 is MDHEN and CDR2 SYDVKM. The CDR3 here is CASSYGQFTRNQPQHF. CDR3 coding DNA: TGTGCCAGCAGTTATGGTCAGTTTACCCGCAATCAGCCCCAGCATTTT.

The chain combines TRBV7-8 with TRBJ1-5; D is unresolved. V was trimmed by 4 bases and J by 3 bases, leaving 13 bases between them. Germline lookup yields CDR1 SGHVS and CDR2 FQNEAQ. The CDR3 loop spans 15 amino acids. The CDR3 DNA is TGTGCCAGCAGCTCCCAGCTAGCCCCCAATCAGCCCCAGCATTTT. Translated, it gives CASSSQLAPNQPQHF.

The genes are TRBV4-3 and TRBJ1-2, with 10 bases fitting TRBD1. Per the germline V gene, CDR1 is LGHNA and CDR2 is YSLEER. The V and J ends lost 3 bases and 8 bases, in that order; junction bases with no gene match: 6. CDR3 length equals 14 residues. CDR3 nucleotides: TGCGCCAGCAGCCATGTAGGGACAGGGGACGGCTACACCTTC. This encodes CASSHVGTGDGYTF.

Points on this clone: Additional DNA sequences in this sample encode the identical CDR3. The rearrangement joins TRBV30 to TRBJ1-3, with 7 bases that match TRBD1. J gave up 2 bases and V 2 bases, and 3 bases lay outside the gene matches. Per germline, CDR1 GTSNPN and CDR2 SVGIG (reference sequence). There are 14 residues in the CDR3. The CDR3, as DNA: TGTGCCTGGAGTCAGGGGGATCCTGGAAACACCATATATTTT. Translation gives CAWSQGDPGNTIYF.

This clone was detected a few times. This CDR3 is CASSVDPGTEAFF. The CDR3 coding sequence is TGTGCCAGCAGCGTAGATCCAGGGACTGAAGCTTTCTTT. This chain joins TRBV9 and TRBJ1-1; a weak D match, TRBD1 (5 bases). CDR1 and CDR2 from the germline V gene are SGDLS and YYNGEE. V was shortened by 0 bases and J by 5 bases, with 8 bases between the two germline ends. The CDR3 has 13 amino acids.

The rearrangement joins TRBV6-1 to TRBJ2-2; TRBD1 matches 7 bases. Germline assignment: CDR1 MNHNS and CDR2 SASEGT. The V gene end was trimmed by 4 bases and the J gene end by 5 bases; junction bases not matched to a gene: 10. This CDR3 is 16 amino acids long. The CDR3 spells CASSGQGPYGTGELFF. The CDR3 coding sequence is TGTGCCAGCAGTGGACAGGGCCCTTACGGGACCGGGGAGCTGTTTTTT.

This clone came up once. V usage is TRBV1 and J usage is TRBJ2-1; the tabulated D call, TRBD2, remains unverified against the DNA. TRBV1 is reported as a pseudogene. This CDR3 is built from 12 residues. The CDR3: CTSSQSRLVQFF. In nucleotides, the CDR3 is TGCACCAGCAGCCAATCGAGGTTAGTGCAGTTCTTC.

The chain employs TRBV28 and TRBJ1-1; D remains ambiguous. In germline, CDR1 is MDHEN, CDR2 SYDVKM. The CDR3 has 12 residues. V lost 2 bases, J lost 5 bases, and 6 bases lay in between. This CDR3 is CASSLPVTEAFF. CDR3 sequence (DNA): TGTGCCAGCAGTTTACCGGTGACTGAAGCTTTCTTT.

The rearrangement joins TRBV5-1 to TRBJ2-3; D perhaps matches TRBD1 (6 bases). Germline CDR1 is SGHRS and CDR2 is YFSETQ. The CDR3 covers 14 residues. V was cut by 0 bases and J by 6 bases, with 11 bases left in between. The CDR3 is CASSLVGAQDTQYF. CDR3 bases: TGCGCCAGCAGCTTGGTGGGGGCCCAGGATACGCAGTATTTT. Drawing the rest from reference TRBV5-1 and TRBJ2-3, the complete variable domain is KAGVTQTPRYLIKTRGQQVTLSCSPISGHRSVSWYQQTPGQGLQFLFEYFSETQRNKGNFPGRFSGRQFSNSRSEMNVSTLELGDSALYLCASSLVGAQDTQYFGPGTRLTVL.

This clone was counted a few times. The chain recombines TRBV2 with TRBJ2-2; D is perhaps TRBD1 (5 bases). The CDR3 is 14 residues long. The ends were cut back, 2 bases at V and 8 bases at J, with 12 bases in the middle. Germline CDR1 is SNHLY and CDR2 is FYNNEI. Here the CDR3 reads CASSEIGASGELFF. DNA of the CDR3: TGTGCCAGCAGTGAAATTGGGGCATCGGGGGAGCTGTTTTTT.

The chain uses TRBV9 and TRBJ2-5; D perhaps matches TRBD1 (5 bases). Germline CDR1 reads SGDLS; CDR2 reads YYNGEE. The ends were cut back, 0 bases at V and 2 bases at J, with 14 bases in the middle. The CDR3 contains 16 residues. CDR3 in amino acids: CASSVGQTNLQETQYF. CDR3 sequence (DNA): TGTGCCAGCAGCGTAGGACAGACGAACCTACAAGAGACCCAGTACTTC.

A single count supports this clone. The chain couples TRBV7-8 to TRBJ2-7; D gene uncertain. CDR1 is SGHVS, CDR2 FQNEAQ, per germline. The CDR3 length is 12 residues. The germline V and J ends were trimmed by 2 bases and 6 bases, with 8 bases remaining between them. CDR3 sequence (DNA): TGTGCCAGCAGCTTAATTTCCGCCGAGCAGTACTTC. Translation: CASSLISAEQYF.

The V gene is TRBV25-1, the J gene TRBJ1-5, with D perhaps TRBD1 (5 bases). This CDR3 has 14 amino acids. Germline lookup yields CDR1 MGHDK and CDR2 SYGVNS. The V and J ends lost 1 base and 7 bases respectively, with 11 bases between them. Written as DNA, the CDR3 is TGTGCCAGCAGTGAATCCACAGGACCACAGCCCCAGCATTTT. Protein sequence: CASSESTGPQPQHF.

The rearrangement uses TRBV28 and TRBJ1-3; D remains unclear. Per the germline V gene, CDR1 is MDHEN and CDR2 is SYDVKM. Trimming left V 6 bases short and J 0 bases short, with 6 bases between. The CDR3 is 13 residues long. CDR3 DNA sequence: TGTGCCAGCAGCTCGACCTCTGGAAACACCATATATTTT. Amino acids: CASSSTSGNTIYF.

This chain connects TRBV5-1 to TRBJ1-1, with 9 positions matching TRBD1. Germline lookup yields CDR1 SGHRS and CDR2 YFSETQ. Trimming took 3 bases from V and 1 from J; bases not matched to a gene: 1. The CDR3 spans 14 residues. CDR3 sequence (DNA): TGCGCCAGCAGCTGGGACAGGGCGAACACTGAAGCTTTCTTT. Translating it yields CASSWDRANTEAFF.

DNA of the CDR3: TGTGCCAGCAGCCCTAGGGTCGGCCCGGGTTACTACGAGCAGTACTTC. Translated, it gives CASSPRVGPGYYEQYF. The chain recombines TRBV9 with TRBJ2-7; no clear D gene. The germline V gene encodes CDR1 SGDLS and CDR2 YYNGEE. Trimming cost V 4 bases and J 3 bases, with 20 bases left between them. This CDR3 region has 16 residues. The full variable domain, with the rest looked up from reference TRBV9 and TRBJ2-7, is DSGVTQTPKHLITATGQRVTLRCSPRSGDLSVYWYQQSLDQGLQFLIQYYNGEERAKGNILERFSAQQFPDLHSELNLSSLELGDSALYFCASSPRVGPGYYEQYFGPGTRLTVT.